The 13 T cell receptor beta chains presented below share a single source sample, sequenced in a study of blood T cells in healthy people across ages. Together with a sample-barcoded 5' primer, a J-beta primer mix was included in a second PCR lasting roughly 7 to 11 cycles. TCRdb redid the calling of the 5' RACE reads with MiXCR, one entry per CDR3 protein. The sample has 1.5 million to 2 million distinct CDR3 sequences, approximately 39% seen once; the top ten hold 23%. The sequenced sample consisted of blood. These receptor sequences come from a human donor in good health.

This clonotype was detected ten times or more. The gene calls are TRBV4-1 and TRBJ2-7, with D hard to call. The germline V and J ends were trimmed by 1 base and 2 bases, with 12 bases remaining between them. This CDR3 region has 15 residues. Germline loops: CDR1 MGHRA, CDR2 YSYEKL. The CDR3 is CASSQGNPEPYEQYF. CDR3 in DNA: TGCGCCAGCAGCCAAGGTAACCCCGAACCCTACGAGCAGTACTTC.

Of note for this clonotype: Germline is not matched at one junction end, which may reflect a read error. V and J are TRBV7-8 and TRBJ2-3; tentatively, D is TRBD2 (5 bases). This CDR3 spans 14 amino acids. Per germline, CDR1 SGHVS and CDR2 FQNEAQ. The CDR3 nucleotides read TGTACCAGCAGCCCAGCATGGGCGGGTGATACGCAGTATTTT. The encoded protein is CTSSPAWAGDTQYF.

The table lists this clonotype with many counts. The rearrangement links TRBV20-1 to TRBJ2-5; D not certain. Trimming pared 3 bases from V and 1 base from J, leaving 3 bases between. The CDR3 spans 11 residues. The V gene's germline CDR1 is DFQATT and CDR2 SNEGSKA (reference sequence). The CDR3 loop reads CSASIQETQYF. The CDR3 DNA is TGCAGTGCTAGCATCCAAGAGACCCAGTACTTC.

This clonotype was detected a few times. This chain links TRBV7-9 with TRBJ1-1, with D tentatively TRBD1 (6 bases). The CDR3 length is 12 residues. Between the trimmed V and J ends, which lost 6 bases and 8 bases, there was a span of 13 bases. CDR1 and CDR2 from the germline V gene are SEHNR and FQNEAQ (reference sequence). DNA for the CDR3: TGTGCCAGCAGACCCTTAGGGACAGAAGCTTTCTTT. Protein: CASRPLGTEAFF.

This chain uses TRBV29-1 with TRBJ1-5, with 10 positions matching TRBD1. This CDR3 has 14 residues. Unmatched junction bases numbered 12, after V lost 7 bases and J lost 9 bases. The V gene's germline CDR1 is SQVTM and CDR2 ANQGSEA. The CDR3 reads CSASTGGAGRPQHF. The CDR3, as DNA: TGCAGCGCCTCGACAGGGGGCGCCGGTCGGCCCCAGCATTTT.

The rearrangement joins TRBV5-6 to TRBJ2-5, with 8 positions matching TRBD1. Trimming at V came to 4 bases and at J to 3 bases, leaving 8 bases not matched to a gene. Germline V gives CDR1 SGHDT, CDR2 YYEEEE. The CDR3 length is 15 residues. CDR3 DNA: TGTGCCAGCAGCGATACGGGACAGGCCAAAGAGACCCAGTACTTC. Translated, it gives CASSDTGQAKETQYF.

This sequence joins TRBV6-2 or TRBV6-3 and TRBJ2-3, with unresolved D. There are 17 residues in the CDR3. Trimming removed 2 bases from V and 3 bases from J, with 18 bases in between. Germline V lookup: CDR1 MNHEY, CDR2 SVGEGT. The CDR3 region has the DNA TGTGCCAGCAGTTACAGACCGGACCGAGGTGGGACAGATACGCAGTATTTT. This translates into CASSYRPDRGGTDTQYF.

The rearrangement joins TRBV6-5 to TRBJ1-4; D unresolved. CDR1 is MNHEY, CDR2 SVGAGI, per germline. The CDR3 runs to 15 residues. V was cut by 3 bases and J by 0 bases, with 8 bases left in between. As DNA, the CDR3 is TGTGCCAGCAGTTATACCGCAACAACTAATGAAAAACTGTTTTTT. Its protein is CASSYTATTNEKLFF.

The V call is TRBV11-2, the J call TRBJ1-2; D unclear. V was clipped by 5 bases and J by 7 bases, with 17 bases between them. The CDR3 is made up of 14 amino acids. Germline loops: CDR1 SGHAT, CDR2 FQNNGV. The DNA for the CDR3 is TGTGCCAGCAGCCCCCGGGAAATTGTGGGTGGCTACACCTTC. Residues: CASSPREIVGGYTF.

The J gene is TRBJ2-5, the V gene TRBV7-3; D may be TRBD1 (5 bases). The V gene lost 3 bases and the J gene lost 5 bases, with 16 bases spanning the gap. CDR1 and CDR2 from the germline V gene are SGHTA and FQGTGA. The CDR3 totals 15 residues. The CDR3, as DNA: TGTGCCAGCAGCTTCGGTGGGGCACTGGGGGAGACCCAGTACTTC. Amino acid sequence: CASSFGGALGETQYF.

V gene TRBV4-3 combines with J gene TRBJ2-7; perhaps D is TRBD1 or TRBD2 (6 bases each). Trimming cost V 0 bases and J 4 bases, with 13 bases left between them. The CDR3 is 15 amino acids. CDR1 and CDR2 from the germline V gene are LGHNA and YSLEER. The CDR3 bases are TGCGCCAGCAGCCAAGATAGGAGGGGGAGTTACGAGCAGTACTTC. Translated: CASSQDRRGSYEQYF.

The chain uses TRBV7-2 and TRBJ2-2; D is perhaps TRBD1 (6 bases). V was clipped by 8 bases and J by 7 bases, with 20 bases between them. The germline CDR1 and CDR2 sequences are SGHTA and FQGNSA. The CDR3 extends over 15 amino acids. The CDR3 sequence is CASRPPNRARGELFF. CDR3 sequence (DNA): TGTGCCAGCCGACCACCTAACAGGGCTCGCGGGGAGCTGTTTTTT.

This clonotype was detected ten times or more. The chain links TRBV29-1 to TRBJ2-3; a possible D gene is TRBD1 (5 bases). Trimming stripped 4 bases from V and 4 bases from J, with 18 bases between. Germline loops: CDR1 SQVTM, CDR2 ANQGSEA. The CDR3 spans 15 residues. CDR3 sequence (DNA): TGCAGCGTTGCGCGGCAGGGTATTCCCCCAGATACGCAGTATTTT. Protein product: CSVARQGIPPDTQYF.